This T cell receptor (beta chain) was recovered during a study of blood T cell repertoires in COVID-19. Study summary: Sources were T cells, B-cell-depleted T cells, or PBMCs; the material itself was cDNA or gDNA.

V gave up 6 bases and J gave up 10 bases; unmatched junction bases: 11. There are 13 residues in the CDR3. In the authors' workflow: Reference gene primer amplification yielded estimated nucleated cell counts. Data came from immunoSEQ multiplex PCR; TCRdb stores just in-frame clones and leaves some out. Clone size and V and J calls were adopted from that table, with D and trimming inferred from the DNA. The repertoire holds 200,000 to 300,000 clones, approximately 88% seen once, with just under 6.5% in the top ten. V and J are TRBV12-3 or TRBV12-4 and TRBJ1-1, with 7 nucleotides matching TRBD1. The sequenced sample was peripheral blood. The sequence derives from a young woman with COVID-19, enrolled during active disease. The CDR3 loop is CASSRLTGDGAFF. In DNA form, the CDR3 reads TGTGCCAGCAGCCGCCTTACAGGGGACGGAGCTTTCTTT.